These 24 T cell receptor beta chains originate from one sample sequenced in a study of blood T cell repertoires in COVID-19. TCRdb keeps only in-frame clones here, not all; method: immunoSEQ multiplex PCR. The table records tens of thousands of clones, 75% to 90% of them present only once. Sequenced: peripheral blood. All receptors come from a male donor with acute or convalescent COVID-19.

This chain uses TRBV30 with TRBJ2-5, with 12 bases fitting TRBD2. Germline loops: CDR1 GTSNPN, CDR2 SVGIG (reference sequence). V shed 1 base and J 4 bases; nucleotides not matched to a gene: 10. The CDR3 has 17 residues. For the CDR3, the DNA is TGTGCCTGGAGTGACGGGACAACTAGCGGGGGGATAGAGACCCAGTACTTC. This codes for CAWSDGTTSGGIETQYF.

V and J are TRBV7-2 and TRBJ1-5; 10 bases are a match to TRBD1. With V trimmed by 4 bases and J by 5 bases, 5 bases remained unmatched. The CDR3 runs 15 residues. The V gene's germline CDR1 is SGHTA and CDR2 FQGNSA. This chain's CDR3 is CASSSRQGADQPQHF. CDR3 nucleotides: TGTGCCAGCAGCTCAAGACAGGGGGCGGATCAGCCCCAGCATTTT.

V usage is TRBV7-8 and J usage is TRBJ1-1; D is uncertain. The length of the CDR3 is 14 residues. V lost 1 base and J lost 1, with 7 bases in between. From germline, CDR1 is SGHVS and CDR2 FQNEAQ. The CDR3 nucleotides are TGTGCCAGCAGCTTAGAAGGGAGGAACACTGAAGCTTTCTTT. Its protein product is CASSLEGRNTEAFF.

CDR3: CASSSTGGSDTQYF. The CDR3 DNA reads TGCGCCAGCAGCTCCACCGGGGGGTCAGATACGCAGTATTTT. This chain uses TRBV5-1 with TRBJ2-3, with 7 nucleotides matching TRBD2. V trimming: 3 bases; J trimming: 4 bases; junction bases outside the gene matches: 5. CDR1 and CDR2 (germline): SGHRS, YFSETQ. CDR3 length: 14 amino acids.

The J gene is TRBJ2-2, the V gene TRBV21-1; the DNA was not compared with TRBD1, the D call given in the table. TRBV21-1 is listed as a pseudogene. CDR3 size: 16 residues. The CDR3 sequence: CASSPDRGLVTGELFF. The CDR3, as DNA: TGTGCCAGCAGCCCAGACAGGGGGCTGGTCACCGGGGAGCTGTTTTTT.

This clone was seen a single time. V and J are TRBV5-6 and TRBJ1-2; D is unclear. V lost 1 base, J lost 6 bases, and 13 bases lay in between. Per the germline V gene, CDR1 is SGHDT and CDR2 is YYEEEE. This CDR3 has 14 residues. The CDR3 DNA reads TGTGCCAGCAGCTTGCTTGGCGCGGTTGATGGCTACACCTTC. Residues: CASSLLGAVDGYTF.

The genes are TRBV11-1 and TRBJ2-1; 7 bases match TRBD1. V was clipped by 4 bases and J by 9 bases; unmatched bases: 6. The germline gives CDR1 SGHAT, CDR2 FQDESV (reference sequence). This CDR3 is 13 amino acids long. CDR3 DNA sequence: TGTGCCAGCAGCTACCTACAGGGGTTTGAGCAGTTCTTC. Its protein product is CASSYLQGFEQFF. Combining the CDR3 with reference TRBV11-1 and TRBJ2-1 gives the whole variable domain EAEVAQSPRYKITEKSQAVAFWCDPISGHATLYWYRQILGQGPELLVQFQDESVVDDSQLPKDRFSAERLKGVDSTLKIQPAELGDSAMYLCASSYLQGFEQFFGPGTRLTVL.

This chain links TRBV18 with TRBJ2-7; 8 bases align to TRBD1. Unmatched junction bases numbered 6, after V lost 4 bases and J lost 1 base. There are 15 residues in the CDR3. Germline-derived CDR1 and CDR2 are KGHSH and LQKENI. The DNA of the CDR3 is TGTGCCAGCTCACGACCGGGACAGGCGTCCTACGAGCAGTACTTC. Residues: CASSRPGQASYEQYF.

The chain uses TRBV29-1 and TRBJ1-1; D not certain. Trimming shortened V by 0 bases and J by 12 bases, and 14 bases separated the two germline ends. CDR1 and CDR2 from the germline V gene are SQVTM and ANQGSEA. The CDR3 sequence is 12 residues long. The CDR3 DNA follows: TGCAGCGTTGAAGATCGGGAACCTGAGACTTTCTTT. Its translation: CSVEDREPETFF.

The gene calls are TRBV3-1 (or the pseudogene TRBV3-2) and TRBJ2-3; TRBD2 matches 10 bases. CDR3 length equals 15 residues. Germline CDR1 and CDR2: LGHDT and YNNKEL (reference sequence). Trimming at V came to 4 bases and at J to 4 bases, leaving 5 bases not matched to a gene. The CDR3 here is CASSRSGGGADTQYF. CDR3 coding DNA: TGTGCCAGCAGCCGCAGCGGGGGGGGTGCAGATACGCAGTATTTT.

This sequence joins TRBV19 and TRBJ1-5; D not certain. V lost 5 bases to trimming and J lost 1 base, with 21 bases between them. The CDR3 runs 18 residues. Per the germline V gene, CDR1 is LNHDA and CDR2 is SQIVND (reference sequence). CDR3 protein: CASSPYSGLGRSNQPQHF. CDR3 nucleotide sequence: TGTGCCAGTAGTCCATACTCGGGGTTGGGGAGGAGCAATCAGCCCCAGCATTTT.

The genes are TRBV7-8 and TRBJ2-3, with a weak D call TRBD1 (7 bases). The germline gives CDR1 SGHVS, CDR2 FQNEAQ. Between the trimmed V and J ends, which lost 1 base and 5 bases, there was a span of 10 bases. The CDR3 totals 14 residues. The CDR3 sequence: CASSLGGDRDTQYF. CDR3 sequence (DNA): TGTGCCAGCAGCTTAGGGGGGGACAGAGATACGCAGTATTTT. Based on the CDR3 plus reference TRBV7-8 and TRBJ2-3, the full variable domain is GAGVSQSPRYKVAKRGQDVALRCDPISGHVSLFWYQQALGQGPEFLTYFQNEAQLDKSGLPSDRFFAERPEGSVSTLKIQRTQQEDSAVYLCASSLGGDRDTQYFGPGTRLTVL.

The chain is built from TRBV5-1 and TRBJ2-3; D may be TRBD1 (6 bases). The V end lost 4 bases, the J end lost 4 bases, and 13 bases lay between the germline ends. From germline, CDR1 is SGHRS and CDR2 YFSETQ. The CDR3 totals 14 residues. The CDR3 reads CASSLGQRADTQYF. The CDR3 nucleotides read TGCGCCAGCAGCCTCGGACAGAGGGCAGATACGCAGTATTTT.

This clone has only one observation. This chain connects TRBV12-3 or TRBV12-4 to TRBJ1-6; D perhaps matches TRBD1 (5 bases). CDR3 length: 12 residues. V was cut by 5 bases and J by 10 bases, with 9 bases left in between. CDR3 nucleotide sequence: TGTGCCAGCAGTATCCAGGGCTCACCCCTCCACTTT. It codes for CASSIQGSPLHF.

A word on this clone: Its ends do not fully match the called genes, so a read error is possible. This sequence joins TRBV19 and TRBJ1-5; TRBD1 might be the D (6 bases). Germline V CDR1 and CDR2: LNHDA, SQIVND (reference sequence). The CDR3 is 17 residues long. Here the CDR3 DNA reads TGTGCCACTAGTATAGGTGGGACACGTTATAGCAATCAGCCCCAGCATTTT. Its translation is CATSIGGTRYSNQPQHF. The full variable domain, with the rest looked up from reference TRBV19 and TRBJ1-5, is DGGITQSPKYLFRKEGQNVTLSCEQNLNHDAMYWYRQDPGQGLRLIYYSQIVNDFQKGDIAEGYSVSREKKESFPLTVTSAQKNPTAFYLCATSIGGTRYSNQPQHFGDGTRLSIL.

This sequence joins TRBV11-2 and TRBJ2-5; 7 bases align to TRBD2. With V trimmed by 3 bases and J by 3 bases, 1 base remained unmatched. Per the germline V gene, CDR1 is SGHAT and CDR2 is FQNNGV. The CDR3 contains 13 residues. For the CDR3, the DNA is TGTGCCAGCAGCTTCGCGGGGGAAGAGACCCAGTACTTC. Protein product: CASSFAGEETQYF. Full variable domain (missing parts from reference TRBV11-2 and TRBJ2-5): EAGVAQSPRYKIIEKRQSVAFWCNPISGHATLYWYQQILGQGPKLLIQFQNNGVVDDSQLPKDRFSAERLKGVDSTLKIQPAKLEDSAVYLCASSFAGEETQYFGPGTRLLVL.

CDR3 coding DNA: TGTGCCAGCAGCCAAGACAGGCCCCGTGGCTACACCTTC. Protein sequence: CASSQDRPRGYTF. The chain recombines TRBV3-1 (or the pseudogene TRBV3-2) with TRBJ1-2; unclear D gene. The CDR3 spans 13 residues. Germline assignment: CDR1 LGHDT and CDR2 YNNKEL (reference sequence). V lost 0 bases and J lost 7, with 9 bases in between.

The chain is built from TRBV19 and TRBJ1-6; 9 bases match TRBD1. Trimming took 4 bases from V and 8 from J; bases not matched to a gene: 6. The CDR3 is 15 amino acids. Germline lookup yields CDR1 LNHDA and CDR2 SQIVND (reference sequence). In DNA form, the CDR3 reads TGTGCCAGTAGTAAACAGGGGGCGCGAGATTCACCCCTCCACTTT. It translates to CASSKQGARDSPLHF. Full variable domain (outside the CDR3, taken from reference TRBV19 and TRBJ1-6): DGGITQSPKYLFRKEGQNVTLSCEQNLNHDAMYWYRQDPGQGLRLIYYSQIVNDFQKGDIAEGYSVSREKKESFPLTVTSAQKNPTAFYLCASSKQGARDSPLHFGNGTRLTVT.

This clone was seen only once. The chain is built from TRBV19 and TRBJ2-5; 10 bases align to TRBD1. This CDR3 is built from 13 residues. With V trimmed by 6 bases and J by 4 bases, 2 bases remained unmatched. From germline, CDR1 is LNHDA and CDR2 SQIVND (reference sequence). CDR3: CASRDRGRETQYF. Here the CDR3 DNA reads TGTGCCAGTAGGGACAGGGGGAGAGAGACCCAGTACTTC.

This rearrangement joins TRBV2 to TRBJ2-7, with 9 nucleotides matching TRBD2. V lost 2 bases, J lost 2 bases, and 4 bases stayed unmatched. CDR1 is SNHLY, CDR2 FYNNEI, per germline. The CDR3 is 15 amino acids. CDR3 residues: CASSELAGATYEQYF. The CDR3 DNA reads TGTGCCAGCAGTGAATTAGCGGGGGCCACCTACGAGCAGTACTTC.

This chain uses TRBV6-5 with TRBJ1-2; no firm D call. V was shortened by 6 bases and J by 1 base, with 12 bases between the two germline ends. Germline V gives CDR1 MNHEY, CDR2 SVGAGI. This CDR3 is 14 amino acids long. The CDR3 here is CASSRTVSNYGYTF. The CDR3 DNA sequence: TGTGCCAGCAGCCGGACTGTCAGTAACTATGGCTACACCTTC.

The chain employs TRBV28 and TRBJ2-3; TRBD1 agrees at 8 bases. The CDR3 totals 16 residues. CDR1 and CDR2 (germline): MDHEN, SYDVKM. Losses at the gene ends were 8 bases for V and 4 bases for J; bases not matched to a gene: 14. Here the CDR3 reads CASGTHRGSKSDTQYF. CDR3 nucleotides: TGTGCCAGCGGGACCCACAGGGGGTCTAAATCAGATACGCAGTATTTT. The complete variable domain, with remaining parts taken from reference TRBV28 and TRBJ2-3, reads DVKVTQSSRYLVKRTGEKVFLECVQDMDHENMFWYRQDPGLGLRLIYFSYDVKMKEKGDIPEGYSVSREKKERFSLILESASTNQTSMYLCASGTHRGSKSDTQYFGPGTRLTVL.

The chain combines TRBV6-6 with TRBJ2-1; 9 nucleotides line up with TRBD2. The CDR3 is made up of 14 amino acids. Trimming cost V 4 bases and J 9 bases; bases outside gene matches: 7. CDR1 is MNHNY and CDR2 is SVGAGI in the germline V gene (reference sequence). The CDR3 spells CASSSSGGSTEQFF. CDR3 bases: TGTGCCAGCAGTTCAAGCGGGGGGAGTACTGAGCAGTTCTTC.

V usage is TRBV3-1 (or the pseudogene TRBV3-2) and J usage is TRBJ1-2; weak D call: TRBD1 (5 bases). The germline V and J ends were trimmed by 4 bases and 7 bases, with 16 bases remaining between them. The CDR3 is made up of 14 amino acids. Germline assignment: CDR1 LGHDT and CDR2 YNNKEL (reference sequence). The CDR3 loop is CASSRGVNRGGYTF. The CDR3 DNA sequence: TGTGCCAGCAGCCGGGGGGTTAACCGGGGTGGCTACACCTTC.